This paragraph reports one TCR beta chain. The target of this receptor is not known. Per-base qualities were not stored, and no clone one base away is much larger. Participants in the prospective study were enrolled through a virtual design, were aged roughly 18 to 95 years, and lived in under 25 United States geographic areas. In the prospective study, participants were assigned to cohorts based on the clinical history participants reported in a screening survey and a study questionnaire. Each participant in the prospective study had whole blood, serum and a nasopharyngeal or oropharyngeal swab collected by mobile phlebotomists. Additional blood draws and questionnaires over an approximately two-month period could optionally be provided by prospective study participants. Blood samples from the prospective study were shipped frozen or at room temperature prior to DNA extraction. The CDR3 measures 15 amino acids from cysteine to phenylalanine. Just CDR3 DNA is preserved here, 45 bases in frame from base 1. Via the germline V gene, CDR1 is KGHSH and CDR2 LQKENI. Compared with germline, V lacks 3 bases and J lacks 7 bases; bases without a gene match: 9.

The sample comes from a study of blood T cell repertoires in COVID-19 (dated by TCRdb to about 2020). Looking at the study overall: Collaborator samples came from the United States, Italy and Spain and covered acute and convalescent phases of COVID-19. Samples came from the ongoing ImmuneRACE study (first 160 participants) plus 1,254 subjects from 6 global collaborators. Subjects who had been exposed to COVID-19, were actively infected with it, or had recovered from it provided the deeply sampled blood TCRbeta repertoires that made up the dataset. A de-identified subject ID, COVID-19 status, age in years and sex were almost always included in the sample metadata. The prospective study material was composed of cDNA or gDNA derived from T cells, B-cell-depleted T cells, or PBMCs. The repertoires were released in a freely available public database intended as a resource for research on the immune response to SARS-CoV-2. HLA class I and class II types, where available, came from metadata supplied by the sample provider rather than from assay-based typing. Study-level results and caveats: How much clinical and demographic metadata was included differed by source and by participant, and the metadata was provided uncurated.

The immunoSEQ Assay, a bias-controlled multiplex PCR, was used to amplify TCRbeta CDR3 regions from genomic DNA. In the source study's methods: Nucleated cell counts per sample were estimated from amplification of reference gene primers within the assay. To quantify the absolute abundance of each unique TCRbeta CDR3 rearrangement, sequence reads were collapsed and filtered. For each sample, productive Simpson clonality was calculated as the square root of Simpson's diversity index across productive rearrangements. TCRdb's version of the immuneACCESS table is confined to in-frame rearrangements and falls short of the full clone set. An unresolved V gene accounts for under half of the shortfall where checked; the remainder is of unknown origin. V, J and clone size reflect that table, while D and trimming were determined from the DNA. The sample yields almost 250,000 clones; over 75% were counted once. The top ten constitute 9.1% of the sample.

The specimen was PBMCs or T cells enriched from blood (not recorded which). This receptor was identified in a woman between 45 and 60 years old with acute COVID-19. The rearrangement joined TRBV18 to TRBJ2-1, with TRBD1 identical over 7 junction bases. The DNA is as follows: TGTGCCAGCTCACCCCTCGTGGACAGGATGAATGAGCAGTTCTTC. Its protein reads: CASSPLVDRMNEQFF.